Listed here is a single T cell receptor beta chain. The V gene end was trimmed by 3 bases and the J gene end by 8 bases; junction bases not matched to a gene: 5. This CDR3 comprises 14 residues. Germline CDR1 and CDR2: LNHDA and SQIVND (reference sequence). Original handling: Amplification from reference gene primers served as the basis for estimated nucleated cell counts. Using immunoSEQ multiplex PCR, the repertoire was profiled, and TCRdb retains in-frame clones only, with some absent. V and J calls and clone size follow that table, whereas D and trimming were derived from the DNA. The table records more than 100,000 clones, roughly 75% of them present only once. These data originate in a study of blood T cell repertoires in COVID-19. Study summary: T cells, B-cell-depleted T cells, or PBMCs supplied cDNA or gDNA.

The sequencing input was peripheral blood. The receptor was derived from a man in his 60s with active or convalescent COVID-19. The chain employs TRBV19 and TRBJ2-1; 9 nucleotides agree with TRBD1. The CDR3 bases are TGTGCCAGTAGTATGGGACAGGGTCTCGATGAGCAGTTCTTC. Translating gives CASSMGQGLDEQFF.